The 32 T cell receptor beta chains reported below all come from one sample, sequenced in a study of T cells in Graves' hyperthyroidism and ophthalmopathy. From RNA transcripts, TCR beta CDR3 regions were amplified. The HTBI primer set drove a first-round RT-PCR of the TCR CDR3. Via MiXCR, TCRdb re-called the multiplex PCR reads, giving one row per CDR3 protein. The data contain hundreds of thousands of distinct CDR3 sequences, 17% of them seen just once; the ten biggest clones take up around 17%. Sequences were obtained from blood. These receptors all stem from a woman between 18 and 29 years old with Graves' ophthalmopathy.

This clonotype was detected ten times or more. The genes are TRBV7-2 and TRBJ1-1; no reliable D call. Per the germline V gene, CDR1 is SGHTA and CDR2 is FQGNSA. This CDR3 is 14 amino acids long. V was pared by 5 bases and J by 1 base, with 11 bases between. CDR3 residues: CASSPSTANTEAFF. The CDR3 DNA sequence: TGTGCCAGCAGCCCTTCGACGGCGAACACTGAAGCTTTCTTT.

V usage is TRBV12-3 or TRBV12-4 and J usage is TRBJ1-3, with 8 bases that match TRBD1. V lost 7 bases, J lost 4 bases, and 12 bases stayed unmatched. The length of the CDR3 is 16 residues. CDR3 protein: CASIIRPGQAGNTIYF. The CDR3 DNA follows: TGTGCCAGCATCATACGACCGGGACAGGCCGGAAACACCATATATTTT.

V is TRBV6-2 or TRBV6-3 and J is TRBJ2-3; 7 nucleotides agree with TRBD2. V lost 8 bases, J lost 5 bases, and 19 bases stayed unmatched. This CDR3 comprises 17 residues. Germline V lookup: CDR1 MNHEY, CDR2 SVGEGT. CDR3: CASEGNPEGGQEDTQYF. CDR3 nucleotide sequence: TGTGCCAGCGAGGGCAACCCGGAGGGAGGGCAGGAAGATACGCAGTATTTT.

This chain links TRBV3-1 with TRBJ2-3, with 8 positions matching TRBD2. Germline CDR1 and CDR2: LGHDT and YNNKEL (reference sequence). The CDR3 is 17 amino acids. V gave up 1 base and J gave up 0 bases; unmatched junction bases: 6. The CDR3 protein is CASSQVGLAGSTDTQYF. In nucleotides, the CDR3 is TGTGCCAGCAGCCAAGTGGGGCTAGCGGGTAGCACAGATACGCAGTATTTT.

This clonotype was detected ten times or more. This rearrangement joins TRBV28 to TRBJ2-1; the match to TRBD2 covers 11 bases. V lost 7 bases to trimming and J lost 4 bases; unmatched junction nucleotides: 3. CDR3 length equals 14 residues. The germline gives CDR1 MDHEN, CDR2 SYDVKM. CDR3 amino acids: CASKTSGEYNEQFF. The CDR3, as DNA: TGTGCCAGCAAGACTAGCGGGGAATACAATGAGCAGTTCTTC.

This clonotype occurred many times. This chain uses TRBV5-1 with TRBJ2-2, with D possibly being TRBD1 (6 bases). Germline lookup yields CDR1 SGHRS and CDR2 YFSETQ. The CDR3 is made up of 16 amino acids. V lost 5 bases, J lost 1 base, and 15 bases lay in between. CDR3 region: CASSLSGVGNTGELFF. CDR3 in DNA: TGCGCCAGCAGTCTCTCAGGGGTTGGGAACACCGGGGAGCTGTTTTTT.

This clonotype was recorded a few times. The DNA of the CDR3 is TGCGCCAGCAGCCAAGGGGTAGCGGGAGTTTTCAATGAGCAGTTCTTC. Translated, it gives CASSQGVAGVFNEQFF. The rearrangement joins TRBV4-3 to TRBJ2-1; 9 bases line up with TRBD2. The germline V gene has CDR1 LGHNA and CDR2 YSLEER. Trimming at V came to 1 base and at J to 6 bases, leaving 7 bases not matched to a gene. The CDR3 length is 16 residues.

This clonotype was counted ten times or more. The V and J genes are TRBV7-9 and TRBJ1-5, with D possibly TRBD1 on 5 matching bases. V was pared by 5 bases and J by 4 bases, with 12 bases between. The CDR3 length is 14 residues. Germline CDR1 SEHNR, CDR2 FQNEAQ (reference sequence). The CDR3 sequence is CASSQDIPNQPQHF. In DNA form, the CDR3 reads TGTGCCAGCAGCCAGGACATTCCAAATCAGCCCCAGCATTTT.

This clonotype showed up just a few times. The chain combines TRBV6-2 or TRBV6-3 with TRBJ2-1, with 12 nucleotides matching TRBD2. Looked up from germline, CDR1 is MNHEY and CDR2 is SVGEGT. Trimming removed 3 bases from V and 8 bases from J; junction bases left unmatched: 14. This CDR3 contains 18 residues. The chain's CDR3 is CASSYYRLAGEGGDEQFF. In nucleotides, the CDR3 is TGTGCCAGCAGTTATTATCGACTAGCGGGAGAAGGAGGCGATGAGCAGTTCTTC.

This sequence joins TRBV4-1 and TRBJ1-2; 10 bases align to TRBD1. The CDR3 loop spans 17 amino acids. The V gene's germline CDR1 is MGHRA and CDR2 YSYEKL. Trimming took 0 bases from V and 3 from J; bases not matched to a gene: 7. This chain's CDR3 is CASSQEAGTGVHYGYTF. CDR3 coding DNA: TGCGCCAGCAGCCAAGAAGCCGGGACAGGGGTCCACTATGGCTACACCTTC.

V usage is TRBV20-1 and J usage is TRBJ1-4; D is undetermined. V was pared by 3 bases and J by 0 bases, with 8 bases between. The CDR3 contains 14 residues. The germline V gene has CDR1 DFQATT and CDR2 SNEGSKA (reference sequence). CDR3 loop: CSARGSPTNEKLFF. CDR3 coding DNA: TGCAGTGCTAGGGGATCACCAACTAATGAAAAACTGTTTTTT.

This clonotype was observed a handful of times. The V and J genes are TRBV7-3 and TRBJ2-6; D unclear. Trimming removed 3 bases at V and 0 bases at J, with 6 bases between. The CDR3 runs 15 residues. Germline CDR1 reads SGHTA; CDR2 reads FQGTGA. The CDR3 region is CASSFGVSGANVLTF. The CDR3 nucleotides are TGTGCCAGCAGCTTCGGCGTCTCTGGGGCCAACGTCCTGACTTTC.

The table lists this clonotype with a few counts. This chain uses TRBV7-8 with TRBJ2-7; TRBD2 matches 9 bases. The junction had 5 bases not matched to a gene; V was cut back by 8 bases and J by 0 bases. This CDR3 comprises 14 residues. CDR1 is SGHVS and CDR2 is FQNEAQ in the germline V gene. The CDR3, as DNA: TGTGCCAGCGGGACTAGCTCGAGCTCCTACGAGCAGTACTTC. Protein sequence: CASGTSSSSYEQYF.

This clonotype appeared many times. V is TRBV6-6 and J is TRBJ2-2; TRBD2 might be the D (5 bases). Germline CDR1 MNHNY, CDR2 SVGAGI (reference sequence). This CDR3 is built from 16 residues. V dropped 2 bases and J dropped 0 bases, with 10 bases sitting between them. The CDR3 loop reads CASSYGLGANTGELFF. In DNA, the CDR3 is TGTGCCAGCAGTTACGGACTTGGGGCGAACACCGGGGAGCTGTTTTTT.

This clonotype was seen at least ten times. This chain joins TRBV13 and TRBJ1-1; D possibly corresponds to TRBD1 (6 bases). CDR1 is PRHDT, CDR2 FYEKMQ, per germline (reference sequence). The V end lost 2 bases, the J end lost 3 bases, and 10 bases lay between the germline ends. This CDR3 is 14 amino acids long. The CDR3 DNA follows: TGTGCCAGCAGCTTAAATAGGGGGTACACTGAAGCTTTCTTT. It yields the protein CASSLNRGYTEAFF.

Details on this clonotype: This sequence may be a read error, since a much larger clone differs from it by one base. V gene TRBV29-1 combines with J gene TRBJ2-5, with 15 nucleotides matching TRBD2. Per the germline V gene, CDR1 is SQVTM and CDR2 is ANQGSEA. The length of the CDR3 is 16 residues. The CDR3 spells CSVEWTSGGAQVTQYF. CDR3 sequence (DNA): TGCAGCGTGGAATGGACTAGCGGGGGGGCCCAAGTGACCCAGTACTTC.

At least ten counts were recorded for this clonotype. The chain joins TRBV6-2 or TRBV6-3 to TRBJ2-7, with TRBD2 identical over 7 bases. CDR1 is MNHEY, CDR2 SVGEGT, per germline. The CDR3 has 15 residues. The ends lost 5 bases at V and 6 bases at J; junction bases unmatched: 13. CDR3 region: CASSPSGRENGEQYF. As DNA, the CDR3 is TGTGCCAGCAGTCCCTCAGGGCGGGAGAACGGCGAGCAGTACTTC.

This clonotype was counted only a few times. The chain joins TRBV29-1 to TRBJ2-7; D is unresolved. The CDR3 covers 13 residues. CDR1 and CDR2 (germline): SQVTM, ANQGSEA. With 7 bases removed from V and 0 bases from J, the gap between germline ends came to 13 bases. Here the CDR3 reads CSAEDGSSYEQYF. CDR3 DNA sequence: TGCAGCGCAGAGGACGGAAGCTCCTACGAGCAGTACTTC.

A few counts support this clonotype. CDR3 sequence (DNA): TGCAGTGCTCCAAAAACCGGGACAGAACAAGAGACCCAGTACTTC. This translates into CSAPKTGTEQETQYF. The chain combines TRBV20-1 with TRBJ2-5, with 7 positions matching TRBD1. This CDR3 region has 15 residues. Germline V gene data show CDR1 as DFQATT and CDR2 as SNEGSKA (reference sequence). V lost 5 bases to trimming and J lost 2 bases; unmatched junction nucleotides: 11.

This chain uses TRBV6-1 with TRBJ2-2, with TRBD2 matching over 9 bases. This CDR3 region has 16 residues. With V trimmed by 2 bases and J by 5 bases, 6 bases remained unmatched. Germline lookup yields CDR1 MNHNS and CDR2 SASEGT. The CDR3 is CASSERGLAVTGELFF. The CDR3 coding sequence is TGTGCCAGCAGTGAACGGGGACTAGCAGTAACCGGGGAGCTGTTTTTT.

In this sample, this clonotype turned up many times. The gene calls are TRBV30 and TRBJ2-3, with 8 bases aligning to TRBD1. The germline V gene encodes CDR1 GTSNPN and CDR2 SVGIG (reference sequence). Losses at the gene ends were 4 bases for V and 1 base for J; bases not matched to a gene: 10. The CDR3 spans 16 residues. CDR3 sequence: CAWMPRGRVGTDTQYF. CDR3 coding DNA: TGTGCCTGGATGCCCAGGGGGCGCGTCGGCACAGATACGCAGTATTTT.

This clonotype has only a few counts. The chain combines TRBV28 with TRBJ2-6; weak D call: TRBD1 (6 bases). The CDR3 extends over 15 amino acids. CDR1 and CDR2 (germline): MDHEN, SYDVKM. Trimming shortened V by 3 bases and J by 4 bases, and 10 bases separated the two germline ends. The CDR3 region is CASSFSTGGANVLTF. The CDR3 DNA reads as TGTGCCAGCAGTTTTTCGACAGGCGGGGCCAACGTCCTGACTTTC.

This clonotype occurred many times. This chain's CDR3 is CASRRNGVVGETQYF. In DNA, the CDR3 is TGTGCCAGCAGACGCAACGGGGTAGTGGGAGAGACCCAGTACTTC. This chain connects TRBV11-1 to TRBJ2-5; D may be TRBD2 (5 bases). Germline values: CDR1 SGHAT, CDR2 FQDESV (reference sequence). The CDR3 has 15 residues. With 6 bases removed from V and 4 bases from J, the gap between germline ends came to 18 bases.

This clonotype came up many times. The chain uses TRBV11-2 and TRBJ2-2, with 11 bases identical to TRBD2. Germline lookup yields CDR1 SGHAT and CDR2 FQNNGV. V lost 5 bases, J lost 3 bases, and 5 bases stayed unmatched. The CDR3 spans 16 residues. The CDR3 bases are TGTGCCAGCAGCCTAGCGGGGGGCATGGACACCGGGGAGCTGTTTTTT. Residues: CASSLAGGMDTGELFF.

This clonotype was detected many times. The chain carries TRBV28 and TRBJ1-1, with a weak D call TRBD1 (5 bases). The ends were cut back, 2 bases at V and 1 base at J, with 14 bases in the middle. The CDR3 is made up of 16 amino acids. CDR1 and CDR2 (germline): MDHEN, SYDVKM. The CDR3 DNA is TGTGCCAGCAGTTTAAGGCGAAGGACATCGAACACTGAAGCTTTCTTT. It translates to CASSLRRRTSNTEAFF.

In this sample, this clonotype turned up many times. The CDR3 loop is CASNERRETNEKLFF. Written as DNA, the CDR3 is TGTGCCAGCAACGAAAGAAGGGAGACTAATGAAAAACTGTTTTTT. V usage is TRBV28 and J usage is TRBJ1-4; no reliable D call. Trimming removed 7 bases at V and 2 bases at J, with 14 bases between. The CDR3 extends over 15 amino acids. Germline assignment: CDR1 MDHEN and CDR2 SYDVKM.

This clonotype was detected ten times or more. The V call is TRBV2, the J call TRBJ2-3, with 10 positions matching TRBD2. The CDR3 runs to 15 residues. Losses at the gene ends were 4 bases for V and 5 bases for J; bases not matched to a gene: 6. Germline lookup yields CDR1 SNHLY and CDR2 FYNNEI. The CDR3 nucleotides read TGTGCCAGCAGTGCCGACCTAGCGGGAGTAGATACGCAGTATTTT. It translates to CASSADLAGVDTQYF.

In its sample, this clonotype was seen many times. This chain uses TRBV28 with TRBJ1-2, with D tentatively TRBD1 (6 bases). CDR3 length: 17 amino acids. Germline lookup yields CDR1 MDHEN and CDR2 SYDVKM. V was clipped by 1 base and J by 5 bases, with 20 bases between them. The CDR3 sequence: CASSLSWDTYGYYGYTF. CDR3 sequence (DNA): TGTGCCAGCAGTTTATCTTGGGACACGTATGGATATTATGGCTACACCTTC.

The table lists this clonotype with many counts. This chain links TRBV27 with TRBJ2-1; 7 nucleotides agree with TRBD1. Germline V gene lookup returns CDR1 MNHEY and CDR2 SMNVEV (reference sequence). CDR3 size: 14 residues. Unmatched junction bases numbered 4, after V lost 6 bases and J lost 2 bases. This chain's CDR3 is CASRRQGPYNEQFF. CDR3 nucleotide sequence: TGTGCCAGCAGAAGACAGGGACCCTACAATGAGCAGTTCTTC.

Regarding this clonotype: A much larger clone differs from this one at a single base, so this may be a read error. The V gene is TRBV5-1, the J gene TRBJ2-7; D gene ambiguous. Trimming took off 5 bases at V and 2 bases at J, with 14 bases between the two ends. The CDR3 covers 14 residues. Germline lookup yields CDR1 SGHRS and CDR2 YFSETQ. The CDR3 DNA reads TGCGCCAGCAGAGAAATGGGCGTCACCTACGAGCAGTACTTC. Encoded protein: CASREMGVTYEQYF.

This clonotype was observed a few times. The rearrangement joins TRBV18 to TRBJ1-6; D is uncertain. CDR1 KGHSH and CDR2 LQKENI come from the germline V gene. The CDR3 has 14 amino acids. Trimming stripped 0 bases from V and 10 bases from J, with 10 bases between. The DNA of the CDR3 is TGTGCCAGCTCACCACCCTCGGGTGGCTCACCCCTCCACTTT. Encoded protein: CASSPPSGGSPLHF.

This clonotype was observed many times. The chain is built from TRBV6-2 or TRBV6-3 and TRBJ1-5; no clear D gene. V was cut by 4 bases and J by 6 bases, with 13 bases left in between. There are 14 residues in the CDR3. Germline CDR1 and CDR2: MNHEY and SVGEGT. The CDR3 coding sequence is TGTGCCAGCAGTTTCCCCGGGGAAGGTCAGCCCCAGCATTTT. This codes for CASSFPGEGQPQHF.